This T cell receptor (beta chain) was sequenced in a study of blood T cell repertoires in COVID-19. Study at large: Acute-phase and convalescent COVID-19 samples originated in the United States, Italy and Spain. T cells, B-cell-depleted T cells, or PBMCs supplied cDNA or gDNA.

Trimming removed 0 bases from V and 7 bases from J; junction bases left unmatched: 18. CDR1 and CDR2 (germline): LGHDT, YNNKEL (reference sequence). The CDR3 length is 19 residues. How the authors handled the data: By means of reference gene primer amplification, nucleated cell counts were estimated. Profiled with immunoSEQ multiplex PCR; TCRdb holds only in-frame clones, not every one. V and J calls and clone size are copied from that table; D and trimming were computed from the DNA. The repertoire holds 100,000 to 150,000 clones, with approximately 71% as singletons. The sequenced sample was peripheral blood. J is TRBJ2-3 and V is TRBV3-1 (or the pseudogene TRBV3-2), with 8 bases matching TRBD1. The TCR sequence derives from a woman aged 65 to 85 with acute or convalescent COVID-19. The CDR3 is CASSQDTPLGAGGQNTQYF. CDR3 DNA sequence: TGTGCCAGCAGCCAAGATACCCCCTTAGGGGCAGGGGGCCAAAATACGCAGTATTTT.